Reported below is one T cell receptor beta chain. Its cognate antigen is unknown. CDR1 is SNHLY and CDR2 is FYNNEI in the germline V gene. V was trimmed by 4 bases and J by 3 bases, leaving 13 bases between them. CDR3 length: 14 residues. These data come from a study of shared clonotypes between healthy human individuals. Study results and caveats: Clonotypes not shared had lower generation probabilities than those common to all four donors. On the whole, naive subsets had larger estimated richness than memory subsets had. About 5% was the fraction of naive CD4 clonotypes found shared across a few donors.

Sorted subsets were amplified in replicate PCRs using around 0.2 ug DNA, about 30,000 T cell genomes. Sequencing used immunoSEQ multiplex PCR; TCRdb keeps in-frame clones, though not all of them. Counted here are about 2.3 million clones, over 85% occurring once; the ten biggest clones make up under 0.45%. The gene calls are TRBV2 and TRBJ2-7; D gene uncertain. This sequence originates from a man younger than 35 in good health. Some clones in this sample may be carry-over from other donors' samples. The sample comprised naive CD4+ T cells from PBMCs. The subset is: CD45RA+ positively selected. The DNA for the CDR3 is TGTGCCAGCAGTGGGCCAACCTACCACTACGAGCAGTACTTC. Protein sequence: CASSGPTYHYEQYF.